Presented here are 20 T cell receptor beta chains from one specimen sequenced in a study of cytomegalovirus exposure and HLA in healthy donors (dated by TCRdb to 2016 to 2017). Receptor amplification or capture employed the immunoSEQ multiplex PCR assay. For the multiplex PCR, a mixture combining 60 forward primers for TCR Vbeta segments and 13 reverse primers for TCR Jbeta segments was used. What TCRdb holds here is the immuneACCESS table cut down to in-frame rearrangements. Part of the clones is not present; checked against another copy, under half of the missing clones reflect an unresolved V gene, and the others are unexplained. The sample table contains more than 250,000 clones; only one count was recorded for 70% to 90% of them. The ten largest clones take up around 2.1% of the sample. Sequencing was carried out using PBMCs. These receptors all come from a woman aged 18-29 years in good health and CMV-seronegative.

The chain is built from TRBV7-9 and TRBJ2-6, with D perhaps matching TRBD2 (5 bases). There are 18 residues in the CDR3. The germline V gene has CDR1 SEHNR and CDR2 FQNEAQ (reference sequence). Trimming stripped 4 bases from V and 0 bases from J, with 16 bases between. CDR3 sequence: CASSYRSGMGSGANVLTF. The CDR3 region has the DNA TGTGCCAGCAGCTATAGATCCGGGATGGGCTCTGGGGCCAACGTCCTGACTTTC.

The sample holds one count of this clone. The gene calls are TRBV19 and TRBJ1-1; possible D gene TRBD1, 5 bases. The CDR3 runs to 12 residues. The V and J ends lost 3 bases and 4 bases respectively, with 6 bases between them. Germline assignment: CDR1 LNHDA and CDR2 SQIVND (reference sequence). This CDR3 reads CASSMGLTEAFF. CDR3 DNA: TGTGCCAGTAGTATGGGGCTCACTGAAGCTTTCTTT.

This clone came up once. CDR3 protein: CASSGGGQGGYEQYF. The CDR3 bases are TGTGCCAGCAGCGGGGGGGGACAGGGCGGCTACGAGCAGTACTTC. J is TRBJ2-7 and V is TRBV9; TRBD1 aligns across 9 bases. The CDR3 contains 15 residues. CDR1 is SGDLS and CDR2 is YYNGEE in the germline V gene. The trim removed 3 bases at V and 3 bases at J, leaving 7 bases unmatched.

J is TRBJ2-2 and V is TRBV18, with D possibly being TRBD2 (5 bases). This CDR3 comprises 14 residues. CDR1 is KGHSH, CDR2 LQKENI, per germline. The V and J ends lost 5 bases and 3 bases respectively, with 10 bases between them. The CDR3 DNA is TGTGCCAGCTCAGGGAGCCAGTACACCGGGGAGCTGTTTTTT. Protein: CASSGSQYTGELFF.

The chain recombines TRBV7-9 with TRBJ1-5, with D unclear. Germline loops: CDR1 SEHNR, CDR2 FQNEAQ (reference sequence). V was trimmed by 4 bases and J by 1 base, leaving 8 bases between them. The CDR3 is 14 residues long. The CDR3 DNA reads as TGTGCCAGCAGCTCGGGTGTCAGCAATCAGCCCCAGCATTTT. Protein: CASSSGVSNQPQHF.

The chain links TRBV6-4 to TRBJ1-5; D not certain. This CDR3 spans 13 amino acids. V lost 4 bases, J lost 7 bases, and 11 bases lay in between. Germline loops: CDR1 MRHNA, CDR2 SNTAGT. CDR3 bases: TGTGCCAGCAGTGTCCTCCCCGGGCAGCCCCAGCATTTT. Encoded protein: CASSVLPGQPQHF.

The CDR3 nucleotides are TGTGCCAGCAAGGTAGCGGGGGGGCCCTTCGGGGAGCTGTTTTTT. Its protein product is CASKVAGGPFGELFF. The chain links TRBV2 to TRBJ2-2; 11 bases align to TRBD2. In germline, CDR1 is SNHLY, CDR2 FYNNEI. V lost 7 bases to trimming and J lost 7 bases; unmatched junction nucleotides: 8. This CDR3 comprises 15 residues.

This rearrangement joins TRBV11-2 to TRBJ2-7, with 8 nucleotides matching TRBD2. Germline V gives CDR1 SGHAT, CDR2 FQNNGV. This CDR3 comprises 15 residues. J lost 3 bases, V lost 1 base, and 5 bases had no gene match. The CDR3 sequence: CASSLGAGEIYEQYF. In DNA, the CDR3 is TGTGCCAGCAGCTTAGGAGCGGGGGAGATCTACGAGCAGTACTTC.

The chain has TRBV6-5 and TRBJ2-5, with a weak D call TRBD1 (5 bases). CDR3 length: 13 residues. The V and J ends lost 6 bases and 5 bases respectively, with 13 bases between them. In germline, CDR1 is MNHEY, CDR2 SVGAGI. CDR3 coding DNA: TGTGCCAGCAGACGGACGACAGCCGAGACCCAGTACTTC. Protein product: CASRRTTAETQYF.

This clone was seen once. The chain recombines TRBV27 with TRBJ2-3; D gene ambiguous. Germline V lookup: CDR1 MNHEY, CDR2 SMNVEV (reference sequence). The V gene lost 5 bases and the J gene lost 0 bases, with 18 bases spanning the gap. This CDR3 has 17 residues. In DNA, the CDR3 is TGTGCCAGCAGTCCGAGGTTCTCAGACTCAAGCACAGATACGCAGTATTTT. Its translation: CASSPRFSDSSTDTQYF.

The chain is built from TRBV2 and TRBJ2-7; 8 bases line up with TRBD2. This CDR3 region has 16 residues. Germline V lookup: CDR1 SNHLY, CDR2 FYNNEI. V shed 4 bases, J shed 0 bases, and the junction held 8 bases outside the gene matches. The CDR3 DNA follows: TGTGCCAGCAGTGTGGCGGGGGGCCACCTCTCCTACGAGCAGTACTTC. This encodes CASSVAGGHLSYEQYF. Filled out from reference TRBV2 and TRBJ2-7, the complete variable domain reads EPEVTQTPSHQVTQMGQEVILRCVPISNHLYFYWYRQILGQKVEFLVSFYNNEISEKSEIFDDQFSVERPDGSNFTLKIRSTKLEDSAMYFCASSVAGGHLSYEQYFGPGTRLTVT.

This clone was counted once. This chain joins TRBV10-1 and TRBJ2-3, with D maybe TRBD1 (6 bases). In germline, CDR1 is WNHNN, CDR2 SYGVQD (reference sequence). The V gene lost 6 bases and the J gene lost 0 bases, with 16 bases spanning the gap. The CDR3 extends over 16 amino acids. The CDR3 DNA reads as TGCGCCAGCAGCGACCAGGGGCCCCTTAGCACAGATACGCAGTATTTT. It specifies CASSDQGPLSTDTQYF.

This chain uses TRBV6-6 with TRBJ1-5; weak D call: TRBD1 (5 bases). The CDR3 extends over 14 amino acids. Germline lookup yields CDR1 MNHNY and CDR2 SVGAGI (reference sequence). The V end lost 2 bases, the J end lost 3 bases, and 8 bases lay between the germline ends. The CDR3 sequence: CASSYQGFNQPQHF. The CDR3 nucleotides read TGTGCCAGCAGTTACCAGGGATTCAATCAGCCCCAGCATTTT.

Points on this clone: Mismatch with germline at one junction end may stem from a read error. This chain's CDR3 is CSSSLVRNTEAFF. CDR3 coding DNA: TGTTCCAGCAGCTTAGTCAGAAACACTGAAGCTTTCTTT. This chain joins TRBV7-9 and TRBJ1-1, with D hard to call. This CDR3 region has 13 residues. CDR1 is SEHNR, CDR2 FQNEAQ, per germline (reference sequence).

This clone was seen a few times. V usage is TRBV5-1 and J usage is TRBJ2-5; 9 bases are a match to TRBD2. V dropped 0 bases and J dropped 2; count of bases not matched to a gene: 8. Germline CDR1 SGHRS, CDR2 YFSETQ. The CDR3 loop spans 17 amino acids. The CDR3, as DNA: TGCGCCAGCAGCTTGGATCCTAGCGGGGTGGGGCAAGAGACCCAGTACTTC. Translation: CASSLDPSGVGQETQYF.

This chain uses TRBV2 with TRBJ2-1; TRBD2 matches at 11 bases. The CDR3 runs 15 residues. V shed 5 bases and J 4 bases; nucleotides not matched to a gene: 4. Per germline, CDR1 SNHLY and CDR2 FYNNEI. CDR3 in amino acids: CASSSLAGVYNEQFF. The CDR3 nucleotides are TGTGCCAGCAGTTCACTAGCGGGGGTTTACAATGAGCAGTTCTTC.

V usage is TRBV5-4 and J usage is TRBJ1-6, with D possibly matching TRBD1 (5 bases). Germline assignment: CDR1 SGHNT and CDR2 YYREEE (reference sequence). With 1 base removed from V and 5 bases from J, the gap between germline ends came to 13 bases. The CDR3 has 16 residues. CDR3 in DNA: TGTGCCAGCAGCTTGTGGGGCGTAGGTGATAATTCACCCCTCCACTTT. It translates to CASSLWGVGDNSPLHF.

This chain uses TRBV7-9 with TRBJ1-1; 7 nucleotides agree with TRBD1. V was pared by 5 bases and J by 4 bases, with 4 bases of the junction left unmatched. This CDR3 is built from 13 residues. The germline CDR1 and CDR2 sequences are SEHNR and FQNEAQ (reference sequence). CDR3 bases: TGTGCCAGCAGCCGCTCAGGGGGCACTGAAGCTTTCTTT. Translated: CASSRSGGTEAFF.

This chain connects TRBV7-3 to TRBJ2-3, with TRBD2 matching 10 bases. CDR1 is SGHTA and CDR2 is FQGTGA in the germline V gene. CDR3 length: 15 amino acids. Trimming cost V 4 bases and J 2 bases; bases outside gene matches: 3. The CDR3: CASSSTSGLTDTQYF. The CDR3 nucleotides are TGTGCCAGCAGCTCGACTAGCGGGCTCACAGATACGCAGTATTTT.

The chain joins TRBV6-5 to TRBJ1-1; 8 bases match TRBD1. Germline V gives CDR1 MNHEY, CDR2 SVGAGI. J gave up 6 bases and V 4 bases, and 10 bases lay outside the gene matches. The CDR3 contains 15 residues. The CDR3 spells CASSSPRDRRSEAFF. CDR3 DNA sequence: TGTGCCAGCAGTTCCCCCCGGGACAGGAGGTCTGAAGCTTTCTTT.